This T cell receptor beta chain was identified during a study of shared clonotypes between healthy human individuals. Study summary: Per-donor plates numbered three CD4 naive, three CD4 memory, two CD8 naive and one CD8 memory. Whole-study results and caveats: At large depth, rarefaction still showed sorted-subset sequencing to be incomplete.

Comments on this clone: Its specificity is not known.

The ends were cut back, 1 base at V and 0 bases at J, with 19 bases in the middle. Germline assignment: CDR1 LNHDA and CDR2 SQIVND (reference sequence). The CDR3 sequence is 19 residues long. Each subset's genomic DNA was split evenly across several immunoSEQ plates. Sequencing used immunoSEQ multiplex PCR; TCRdb keeps in-frame clones, though not all of them. The sample consists of about 1.1 million clones, about 72% of them appearing once. The authors divided CD4+ cells into CD45RA+ naive and CD45RA-negative memory subsets. The source of this sequence is a man younger than 30 in good health. Some clones in this sample may be carry-over from other donors' samples. What was sequenced was memory CD4+ T cells from PBMCs. Subset reported: CD45RA-negative fraction. The chain combines TRBV19 with TRBJ1-3; possible D gene TRBD1, 6 bases. The CDR3 DNA is TGTGCCAGTAGTATAGCTGACAGGCGGGCCCCGAGCTCTGGAAACACCATATATTTT. As protein: CASSIADRRAPSSGNTIYF.